The clone carrying this T cell receptor (beta chain) has just a few counts. These data are taken from a study of patients and donors after allogeneic stem cell transplantation. This CDR3 has 15 residues. V lost 5 bases and J lost 11; bases outside the gene matches: 10. TCRdb re-called the RT-PCR reads through MiXCR, storing one row per CDR3 protein. The sample yields roughly 960,000 distinct CDR3 sequences, approximately 19% seen once. The clonotype originates from a human donor who was either an allogeneic HSCT recipient or a stem cell or donor lymphocyte infusion donor (not recorded which). It is not recorded whose cells these are; they may come from a transplant donor. Material for sequencing was blood, either unsorted or a sorted T cell fraction (not recorded which). The gene calls are TRBV12-3 or TRBV12-4 and TRBJ1-6, with 9 positions matching TRBD1. CDR3 sequence (DNA): TGTGCCAGCAGTCTCCGGGACAGGGTTTTTCCACCCCTCCACTTT. The encoded protein is CASSLRDRVFPPLHF.